The 19 T cell receptor beta chains listed next were all sequenced from one sample in a study of identical twins. TCRdb recomputed calls from the 5' RACE reads with MiXCR, one row per CDR3 protein. This sample has about 150,000 distinct CDR3 sequences; roughly 3.3% occur once, and the top ten carry around 8.1%. The sample comprised memory T cells sorted from blood. The source is a man aged 18 to 30 in good health.

This clonotype was seen at least ten times. The chain carries TRBV6-5 and TRBJ1-2, with 9 bases lining up with TRBD1. CDR1 and CDR2 from the germline V gene are MNHEY and SVGAGI. Losses at the gene ends were 4 bases for V and 8 bases for J; bases not matched to a gene: 11. There are 15 residues in the CDR3. The DNA of the CDR3 is TGTGCCAGCAGTTCAGCCTCGGGACAGGGAGGGGGCTACACCTTC. The encoded protein is CASSSASGQGGGYTF.

This clonotype was seen ten or more times. The rearrangement links TRBV5-1 to TRBJ2-7; TRBD1 matches at 7 bases. V shed 4 bases and J 7 bases; nucleotides not matched to a gene: 14. The CDR3 consists of 15 residues. Germline V gene lookup returns CDR1 SGHRS and CDR2 YFSETQ. DNA for the CDR3: TGCGCCAGCAGCCCATTAGGAACAGGGGCCAAGGAGCAGTACTTC. As protein: CASSPLGTGAKEQYF.

V and J are TRBV12-3 or TRBV12-4 and TRBJ2-5, with 10 bases that match TRBD2. This CDR3 has 17 amino acids. Trimming removed 1 base from V and 5 bases from J; junction bases left unmatched: 10. CDR3 sequence reads: CASSLVSSGSLRETQYF. The CDR3 DNA sequence: TGTGCCAGCAGTTTAGTGTCTAGCGGGAGTCTTAGGGAGACCCAGTACTTC.

This clonotype was seen many times. V and J are TRBV24-1 and TRBJ2-1, with D perhaps assigned TRBD1 or TRBD2 (5 bases each). Germline V gives CDR1 KGHDR, CDR2 SFDVKD. The CDR3 has 13 residues. Between the trimmed V and J ends, which lost 3 bases and 10 bases, there was a span of 12 bases. The CDR3 loop is CATSDPGRGEQFF. In DNA form, the CDR3 reads TGTGCCACCAGTGATCCAGGGAGAGGGGAGCAGTTCTTC.

This clonotype has at least ten counts. The J gene is TRBJ2-3, the V gene TRBV4-1, with D possibly TRBD2 on 6 matching bases. The CDR3 sequence is 14 residues long. CDR1 MGHRA and CDR2 YSYEKL come from the germline V gene. Trimming took off 2 bases at V and 3 bases at J, with 9 bases between the two ends. The CDR3 nucleotides read TGCGCCAGCAGCCAAACGGGGAGGACAGATACGCAGTATTTT. Translation: CASSQTGRTDTQYF.

This clonotype occurred many times. The chain carries TRBV30 and TRBJ1-6; weak D call: TRBD1 (5 bases). Trimming pared 3 bases from V and 0 bases from J, leaving 18 bases between. The CDR3 runs to 18 residues. Germline CDR1 GTSNPN, CDR2 SVGIG (reference sequence). CDR3 sequence reads: CAWRYQGEMSSYNSPLHF. The CDR3 DNA is TGTGCCTGGAGGTACCAGGGCGAAATGAGCTCCTATAATTCACCCCTCCACTTT.

This clonotype showed up many times. The CDR3 protein is CASSPTDPGEQFF. CDR3 DNA: TGTGCCAGCAGCCCAACCGACCCTGGAGAACAGTTCTTC. The rearrangement joins TRBV12-3 or TRBV12-4 to TRBJ2-1, with no clear D. Trimming took 6 bases from V and 13 from J, leaving 19 bases between them. The CDR3 length is 13 residues.

This clonotype was recorded at least ten times. V is TRBV12-3 or TRBV12-4 and J is TRBJ2-4, with D unclear. Trimming shortened V by 3 bases and J by 0 bases, and 18 bases separated the two germline ends. The CDR3 is 18 residues long. As DNA, the CDR3 is TGTGCCAGCAGTTTCTGGGATCCGAGAGATCAAGCCAAAAACATTCAGTACTTC. It is translated as CASSFWDPRDQAKNIQYF.

This clonotype was recorded at least ten times. The chain combines TRBV20-1 with TRBJ2-7; the D gene could be TRBD1 or TRBD2 (5 bases each). The CDR3 totals 15 residues. The V and J ends lost 3 bases and 6 bases respectively, with 21 bases between them. Germline CDR1 DFQATT, CDR2 SNEGSKA (reference sequence). The CDR3 DNA reads TGCAGTGCTAGCGTTTTGGTTCGGGGCCTATTCGAGCAGTACTTC. It encodes CSASVLVRGLFEQYF.

The chain links TRBV20-1 to TRBJ1-2; D unclear. Germline values: CDR1 DFQATT, CDR2 SNEGSKA (reference sequence). The CDR3 length is 12 residues. V was pared by 3 bases and J by 8 bases, with 13 bases between. The CDR3 nucleotides read TGCAGTGCTAGGAGGGTGAGGGAAGGCTACACCTTC. Translated, it gives CSARRVREGYTF.

This clonotype was seen repeatedly, ten times or more. V is TRBV29-1 and J is TRBJ1-1; a possible D gene is TRBD1 (6 bases). The CDR3 totals 11 residues. V was trimmed by 7 bases and J by 1 base, leaving 7 bases between them. Germline CDR1 and CDR2: SQVTM and ANQGSEA. DNA for the CDR3: TGCAGCGGGGACAAGAACACTGAAGCTTTCTTT. Translation gives CSGDKNTEAFF.

This clonotype was counted ten times or more. The genes are TRBV30 and TRBJ2-2; D ambiguous. This CDR3 contains 12 residues. V was trimmed by 3 bases and J by 1 base, leaving 3 bases between them. Germline CDR1 is GTSNPN and CDR2 is SVGIG (reference sequence). CDR3: CAWSQNTGELFF. CDR3 DNA sequence: TGTGCCTGGAGCCAGAACACCGGGGAGCTGTTTTTT.

This clonotype was recorded at least ten times. This rearrangement joins TRBV6-1 to TRBJ1-2; TRBD1 matches 7 bases. The CDR3 extends over 15 amino acids. After removal of 2 bases from V and 4 bases from J, the junction contained 7 bases not matched to a gene. The V gene's germline CDR1 is MNHNS and CDR2 SASEGT. The CDR3 spells CASSESYRGGYGYTF. The CDR3 region has the DNA TGTGCCAGCAGTGAATCTTACAGGGGAGGCTATGGCTACACCTTC.

This clonotype was observed at least ten times. The chain has TRBV10-3 and TRBJ2-1, with D tentatively TRBD1 (6 bases). CDR1 and CDR2 from the germline V gene are ENHRY and SYGVKD. V dropped 4 bases and J dropped 5 bases, with 15 bases sitting between them. This CDR3 has 15 amino acids. Written as DNA, the CDR3 is TGTGCCATCAGTGCTGGGGGCGACGCCAACAATGAGCAGTTCTTC. Translating it yields CAISAGGDANNEQFF.

This clonotype was observed many times. This chain joins TRBV9 and TRBJ2-7, with 7 positions matching TRBD1. The CDR3 covers 15 residues. J was trimmed by 4 bases and V by 4 bases; bases with no gene match: 11. Germline CDR1 is SGDLS and CDR2 is YYNGEE. In nucleotides, the CDR3 is TGTGCCAGCAGCCACGAGGGGGCTGGGGTTTACGAGCAGTACTTC. Protein sequence: CASSHEGAGVYEQYF.

The table lists this clonotype with many counts. The chain is built from TRBV12-3 or TRBV12-4 and TRBJ1-5, with D unclear. Trimming took 8 bases from V and 1 from J, leaving 9 bases between them. This CDR3 spans 13 amino acids. The CDR3 nucleotides read TGTGCCAGCGCGGCGGTAAGCAATCAGCCCCAGCATTTT. It encodes CASAAVSNQPQHF.

The chain carries TRBV11-3 and TRBJ2-2; possible D gene TRBD2, 6 bases. CDR1 is SGHNT and CDR2 is YENEEA in the germline V gene. The CDR3 is 17 residues long. Trimming shortened V by 5 bases and J by 0 bases, and 16 bases separated the two germline ends. CDR3 region: CASSPPNGGPNTGELFF. CDR3 bases: TGTGCCAGCAGCCCACCGAACGGGGGTCCGAACACCGGGGAGCTGTTTTTT.

This clonotype was detected ten times or more. The V and J genes are TRBV20-1 and TRBJ1-4; possible D gene TRBD1, 6 bases. CDR3 size: 15 residues. From germline, CDR1 is DFQATT and CDR2 SNEGSKA (reference sequence). The germline V and J ends were trimmed by 0 bases and 8 bases, with 16 bases remaining between them. Here the CDR3 DNA reads TGCAGTGCTAGAGATCGAGGACGGGGGCGAGAAAAACTGTTTTTT. Protein: CSARDRGRGREKLFF.

Many counts were recorded for this clonotype. This chain links TRBV12-3 or TRBV12-4 with TRBJ1-5, with D unresolved. The CDR3 is made up of 12 amino acids. Trimming pared 2 bases from V and 5 bases from J, leaving 4 bases between. The DNA of the CDR3 is TGTGCCAGCAGTTTACAAGATCAGCCCCAGCATTTT. It specifies CASSLQDQPQHF.